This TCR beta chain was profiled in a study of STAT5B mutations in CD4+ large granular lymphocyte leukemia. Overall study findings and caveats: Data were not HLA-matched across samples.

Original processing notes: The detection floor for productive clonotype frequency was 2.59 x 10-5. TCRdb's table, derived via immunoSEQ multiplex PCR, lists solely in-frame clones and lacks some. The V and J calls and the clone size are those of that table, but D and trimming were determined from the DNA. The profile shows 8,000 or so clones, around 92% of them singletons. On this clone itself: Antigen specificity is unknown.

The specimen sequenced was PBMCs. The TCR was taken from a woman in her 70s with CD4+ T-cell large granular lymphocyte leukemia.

CDR3 sequence (DNA): TGTGCCAGCAGCTCCAGGGGAGGGGGAAGCACAGATACGCAGTATTTT. Protein: CASSSRGGGSTDTQYF. The gene calls are TRBV9 and TRBJ2-3; D may be TRBD2 (7 bases). Germline CDR1 is SGDLS and CDR2 is YYNGEE. Trimming left V 4 bases short and J 0 bases short, with 15 bases between. CDR3 length equals 16 residues.